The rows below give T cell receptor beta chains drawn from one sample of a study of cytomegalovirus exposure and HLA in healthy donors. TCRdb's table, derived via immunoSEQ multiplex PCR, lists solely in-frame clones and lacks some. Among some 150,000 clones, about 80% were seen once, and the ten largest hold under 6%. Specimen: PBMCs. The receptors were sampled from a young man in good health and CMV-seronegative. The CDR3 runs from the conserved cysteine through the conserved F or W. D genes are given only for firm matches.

CDR3: CASSLALGRGGIHEQYF
J: TRBJ2-7
D: .
V: TRBV5-6

CDR3: CSAGQGADEKLFF
J: TRBJ1-4
D: TRBD1
V: TRBV29-1

CDR3: CVSSESFGRGEQYF
J: TRBJ2-7
D: .
V: TRBV10-1

CDR3: CATSRGQGTYNEQFF
J: TRBJ2-1
D: .
V: TRBV15

CDR3: CASSGEGQGSEQYF
J: TRBJ2-7
D: TRBD1
V: TRBV9

CDR3: CASSPSTGRYTF
J: TRBJ1-2
D: TRBD1
V: TRBV7-9

CDR3: CASSPGQGRGTEAFF
J: TRBJ1-1
D: TRBD1
V: TRBV5-1

CDR3: CASRDLGGGYTF
J: TRBJ1-2
D: .
V: TRBV27

CDR3: CASSLRTAGGEQFF
J: TRBJ2-1
D: .
V: TRBV7-3

CDR3: CASSRGTANTGELFF
J: TRBJ2-2
D: TRBD1
V: TRBV5-8

CDR3: CASSQGSGILSYEQYF
J: TRBJ2-7
D: .
V: TRBV4-3

CDR3: CASINILMGRPVDNEQFF
J: TRBJ2-1
D: .
V: TRBV28

CDR3: CATSRAPRLTHLSTDTQYF
J: TRBJ2-3
D: .
V: TRBV15

CDR3: CASSLEGGGYEQYF
J: TRBJ2-7
D: .
V: TRBV7-9

CDR3: CASSLAYSADNEQFF
J: TRBJ2-1
D: .
V: TRBV7-6

CDR3: CASSEDRGRSPLHF
J: TRBJ1-6
D: TRBD1
V: TRBV6-1

CDR3: CASSYRGFVDNEQFF
J: TRBJ2-1
D: TRBD1
V: TRBV28